A selection of T cell receptor beta chains follows, all from one sample in a study of tumor-infiltrating lymphocytes in localized non-small cell lung cancer. Repertoires were generated with immunoSEQ multiplex PCR, while TCRdb's copy carries only in-frame clones and drops some. Altogether 21,000 or so clones are present, about 80% being singletons, with the ten largest covering around 3.4%. The sample taken for sequencing was lung tumor tissue. The receptors come from a human donor with non-small cell lung cancer. Both conserved end residues are part of each CDR3. The order of the fields is CDR3 protein, V gene, clone size, CDR3 length. Expanded clones get a size class; other rows say once, few or many, or leave the size out.

cdr3_aa: CATYPGGNQPQHF
v_call: TRBV6-5
clone_size: .
cdr3_length: 13

cdr3_aa: CASTQYRGNTEAFF
v_call: TRBV6-6
clone_size: .
cdr3_length: 14

cdr3_aa: CASSLKGREGTDTQYF
v_call: TRBV7-3
clone_size: .
cdr3_length: 16

cdr3_aa: CASGAPGLESEQYF
v_call: TRBV27
clone_size: .
cdr3_length: 14

cdr3_aa: CASSPGPRFTEAFF
v_call: TRBV18
clone_size: .
cdr3_length: 14

cdr3_aa: CASSEEPRLDTQYF
v_call: TRBV10-1
clone_size: .
cdr3_length: 14

cdr3_aa: CAWSVHSGWSGEETQYF
v_call: TRBV30
clone_size: .
cdr3_length: 17

cdr3_aa: CASSQGRNTRGFF
v_call: TRBV14
clone_size: medium-sized
cdr3_length: 13

cdr3_aa: CASSSRAGGRTDTQYF
v_call: TRBV7-9
clone_size: .
cdr3_length: 16

cdr3_aa: CASRQDGTLTYEQYF
v_call: TRBV5-1
clone_size: .
cdr3_length: 15

cdr3_aa: CASSPGGRGGQPQHF
v_call: TRBV7-9
clone_size: .
cdr3_length: 15

cdr3_aa: CASSLQPGEVYEQYF
v_call: TRBV7-2
clone_size: .
cdr3_length: 15

cdr3_aa: CASSYQFQGSTGELFF
v_call: TRBV6-5
clone_size: .
cdr3_length: 16

cdr3_aa: CASSVTLQAEAFF
v_call: TRBV6-4
clone_size: .
cdr3_length: 13

cdr3_aa: CASSSHEGSGFTF
v_call: TRBV5-1
clone_size: few
cdr3_length: 13

cdr3_aa: CATSTREGSDTQYF
v_call: TRBV15
clone_size: .
cdr3_length: 14

cdr3_aa: CASSFLAGDTQYF
v_call: TRBV11-2
clone_size: .
cdr3_length: 13

cdr3_aa: CAWTVGGGHNIQYF
v_call: TRBV30
clone_size: .
cdr3_length: 14

cdr3_aa: CASTGTFGETQYF
v_call: TRBV7-2
clone_size: .
cdr3_length: 13

cdr3_aa: CASSFRTTNSYEQYF
v_call: TRBV19
clone_size: once
cdr3_length: 15

cdr3_aa: CASSRISGVLGEQYF
v_call: TRBV6-5
clone_size: .
cdr3_length: 15

cdr3_aa: CASSLWSGNEKLFF
v_call: TRBV5-1
clone_size: .
cdr3_length: 14

cdr3_aa: CASSIPGQGAGQPQHF
v_call: TRBV19
clone_size: .
cdr3_length: 16

cdr3_aa: CASSLGLAGDEQFF
v_call: TRBV10-2
clone_size: .
cdr3_length: 14

cdr3_aa: CASSNYEQYF
v_call: TRBV21-1
clone_size: medium-sized
cdr3_length: 10

cdr3_aa: CAWSTYGTDNYGYTF
v_call: TRBV30
clone_size: few
cdr3_length: 15

cdr3_aa: CASSITTGTTSEQYF
v_call: TRBV19
clone_size: .
cdr3_length: 15

cdr3_aa: CASSFRGAYNEQFF
v_call: TRBV19
clone_size: .
cdr3_length: 14

cdr3_aa: CSGRAGNEQFF
v_call: TRBV29-1
clone_size: .
cdr3_length: 11

cdr3_aa: CASSSDQGKLGEQFF
v_call: TRBV11-3
clone_size: .
cdr3_length: 15

cdr3_aa: CASSQDWDSYEQYF
v_call: TRBV14
clone_size: .
cdr3_length: 14

cdr3_aa: CASSFRGNTEAFF
v_call: TRBV5-6
clone_size: .
cdr3_length: 13

cdr3_aa: CASRGQTNTGELFF
v_call: TRBV11-2
clone_size: once
cdr3_length: 14

cdr3_aa: CASSVVGGGYTF
v_call: TRBV9
clone_size: .
cdr3_length: 12

cdr3_aa: CASSSHRDSFPYSNQPQHF
v_call: TRBV6-7
clone_size: .
cdr3_length: 19

cdr3_aa: CASRVGNSNQPQHF
v_call: TRBV19
clone_size: .
cdr3_length: 14

cdr3_aa: CASSQDLVAGEQYF
v_call: TRBV4-3
clone_size: .
cdr3_length: 14

cdr3_aa: CASSPSPHTDTQYF
v_call: TRBV25-1
clone_size: .
cdr3_length: 14

cdr3_aa: CASSRQGAKNSNQPQHF
v_call: TRBV21-1
clone_size: .
cdr3_length: 17

cdr3_aa: CAWHYSSGANVLTF
v_call: TRBV30
clone_size: .
cdr3_length: 14

cdr3_aa: CAWGFLTGGLPSGNTIYF
v_call: TRBV30
clone_size: once
cdr3_length: 18

cdr3_aa: CASSLGTGRELYEQYF
v_call: TRBV7-8
clone_size: .
cdr3_length: 16

cdr3_aa: CATSLLTGGAYEQYF
v_call: TRBV11-2
clone_size: .
cdr3_length: 15

cdr3_aa: CASSEIAPGAFGELFF
v_call: TRBV2
clone_size: .
cdr3_length: 16

cdr3_aa: CASSRGEETQYF
v_call: TRBV5-1
clone_size: .
cdr3_length: 12

cdr3_aa: CASRAGTGSNQPQHF
v_call: TRBV28
clone_size: .
cdr3_length: 15

cdr3_aa: CASRSGRARETQYF
v_call: TRBV27
clone_size: .
cdr3_length: 14

cdr3_aa: CASRQDSVGEQYF
v_call: TRBV5-1
clone_size: .
cdr3_length: 13

cdr3_aa: CASSVDQRDTEAFF
v_call: TRBV9
clone_size: .
cdr3_length: 14

cdr3_aa: CASRGLWNYEQYF
v_call: TRBV6-5
clone_size: .
cdr3_length: 13

cdr3_aa: CASRGGGESGYTF
v_call: TRBV2
clone_size: .
cdr3_length: 13

cdr3_aa: CASSQGGVGANVLTF
v_call: TRBV4-3
clone_size: .
cdr3_length: 15

cdr3_aa: CASSLLPLEAGELFF
v_call: TRBV7-9
clone_size: .
cdr3_length: 15

cdr3_aa: CASSLGPDEKLFF
v_call: TRBV5-1
clone_size: once
cdr3_length: 13

cdr3_aa: CASSRGTQETQYF
v_call: TRBV7-2
clone_size: .
cdr3_length: 13

cdr3_aa: CASSMGSVYGYTF
v_call: TRBV19
clone_size: .
cdr3_length: 13

cdr3_aa: CASSQGETQYF
v_call: TRBV9
clone_size: .
cdr3_length: 11

cdr3_aa: CATSIAGNGLYGYTF
v_call: TRBV15
clone_size: .
cdr3_length: 15

cdr3_aa: CALTRLSTDTQYF
v_call: TRBV2
clone_size: few
cdr3_length: 13

cdr3_aa: CASSSVTQETQYF
v_call: TRBV5-1
clone_size: .
cdr3_length: 13